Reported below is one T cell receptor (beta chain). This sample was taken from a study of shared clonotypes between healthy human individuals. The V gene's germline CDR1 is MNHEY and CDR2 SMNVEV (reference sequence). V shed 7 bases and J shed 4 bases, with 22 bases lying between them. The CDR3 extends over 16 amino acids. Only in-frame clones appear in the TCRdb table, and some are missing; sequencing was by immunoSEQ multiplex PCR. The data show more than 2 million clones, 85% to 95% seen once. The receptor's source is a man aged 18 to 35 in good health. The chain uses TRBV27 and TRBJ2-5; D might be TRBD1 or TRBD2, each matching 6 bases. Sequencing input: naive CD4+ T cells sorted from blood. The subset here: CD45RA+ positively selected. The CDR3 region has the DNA TGTGCCAGCATATTGAGGGACACCGGAGGGACAGAGACCCAGTACTTC. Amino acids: CASILRDTGGTETQYF.